These 30 T cell receptor beta chains were all obtained from the same sample, sequenced in a study of type 1 and type 2 diabetes patients. Amplification started from genomic DNA. Amplification of the beta chain CDR3 used 30 forward and 13 reverse multiplex primers. Via MiXCR, TCRdb re-called the multiplex PCR reads, giving one row per CDR3 protein. The data show some 250,000 distinct CDR3 sequences, roughly 44% seen once. Sequencing was done on a sample of peripheral blood mononuclear cells (PBMCs). Receptors originate from a man between 18 and 29 years old with type 2 diabetes.

Worth noting for this clonotype: This could be a read error, since a much larger clone is one nucleotide away. The rearrangement links TRBV30 to TRBJ1-2; D gene uncertain. Germline V gene data show CDR1 as GTSNPN and CDR2 as SVGIG (reference sequence). The CDR3 consists of 12 residues. With 0 bases removed from V and 4 bases from J, the gap between germline ends came to 6 bases. CDR3 residues: CAWSVRIYGYTF. The CDR3 DNA follows: TGTGCCTGGAGTGTGAGGATCTATGGCTACACCTTC.

Comment on this clonotype: The germline gene is not matched at one end of the junction; a read error may be the cause. The V and J genes are TRBV19 and TRBJ1-4, with TRBD1 matching 7 bases. CDR3 length equals 14 residues. Germline V gene data show CDR1 as LNHDA and CDR2 as SQIVND (reference sequence). The CDR3 DNA reads TGTGCCAGTCAATACAGGGGAAGGAGTGAAGAACTGTTTTTT. Its translation: CASQYRGRSEELFF.

This clonotype was observed a single time. The J gene is TRBJ2-7, the V gene TRBV7-9; D is uncertain. The CDR3 has 12 residues. CDR1 is SEHNR and CDR2 is FQNEAQ in the germline V gene (reference sequence). The V end lost 5 bases, the J end lost 4 bases, and 9 bases lay between the germline ends. The CDR3 protein is CASSRAGYEQYF. The DNA for the CDR3 is TGTGCCAGCAGCCGCGCCGGTTACGAGCAGTACTTC. Full variable domain (outside the CDR3, taken from reference TRBV7-9 and TRBJ2-7): DTGVSQNPRHKITKRGQNVTFRCDPISEHNRLYWYRQTLGQGPEFLTYFQNEAQLEKSRLLSDRFSAERPKGSFSTLEIQRTEQGDSAMYLCASSRAGYEQYFGPGTRLTVT.

This sequence joins TRBV20-1 and TRBJ2-7; D is possibly TRBD1 (6 bases). CDR3 size: 14 residues. The V end was cut by 4 bases, the J end by 0 bases, with 13 bases between. Germline CDR1 is DFQATT and CDR2 is SNEGSKA (reference sequence). CDR3 in amino acids: CSAKGDTNSYEQYF. DNA for the CDR3: TGCAGTGCTAAAGGGGACACCAACTCCTACGAGCAGTACTTC.

Worth noting for this clonotype: Sequence at one end of the junction differs from germline and may be a read error. CDR3 sequence reads: CASSMEGLNCGYTF. CDR3 DNA sequence: TGTGCCAGTAGTATGGAGGGACTGAACTGTGGCTACACCTTC. V usage is TRBV19 and J usage is TRBJ1-2; a possible D gene is TRBD1 (5 bases). The CDR3 totals 14 residues. Germline CDR1 and CDR2: LNHDA and SQIVND (reference sequence).

The genes are TRBV5-1 and TRBJ1-1; unclear D gene. The ends were cut back, 6 bases at V and 1 base at J, with 10 bases in the middle. The CDR3 has 13 residues. CDR1 and CDR2 from the germline V gene are SGHRS and YFSETQ. As DNA, the CDR3 is TGCGCCAGCAACAGAGACGAGAACACTGAAGCTTTCTTT. It encodes CASNRDENTEAFF.

With respect to this clonotype: No conserved phenylalanine or tryptophan ends this CDR3, so it is likely a read error. The V and J genes are TRBV7-2 and TRBJ2-1; D ambiguous. CDR3 length: 11 amino acids. CDR1 and CDR2 from the germline V gene are SGHTA and FQGNSA. Trimming stripped 3 bases from V and 5 bases from J, with 2 bases between. CDR3 region: CASSFNNEQFS. The CDR3 DNA is TGTGCCAGCAGCTTTAACAATGAGCAGTTCTCC.

This clonotype was counted at least ten times. This sequence joins TRBV24-1 and TRBJ2-5; D gene ambiguous. This CDR3 spans 8 amino acids. The ends were cut back, 8 bases at V and 9 bases at J, with 3 bases in the middle. The germline CDR1 and CDR2 sequences are KGHDR and SFDVKD. The CDR3, as DNA: TGTGCCACCATGTCCCAGTACTTC. Residues: CATMSQYF.

This chain uses TRBV12-3 or TRBV12-4 with TRBJ2-1; weak D call: TRBD1 (6 bases). This CDR3 is 15 amino acids long. The ends were cut back, 1 base at V and 4 bases at J, with 11 bases in the middle. The CDR3 DNA is TGTGCCAGCAGTTTAGGTGGGGGCGGTTACAATGAGCAGTTCTTC. As protein: CASSLGGGGYNEQFF.

In this sample, this clonotype turned up a few times. The chain uses TRBV24-1 and TRBJ2-5; D ambiguous. Germline V gene lookup returns CDR1 KGHDR and CDR2 SFDVKD. Between the trimmed V and J ends, which lost 3 bases and 1 base, there was a span of 8 bases. This CDR3 contains 14 residues. CDR3 in amino acids: CATSDVDSQETQYF. In DNA, the CDR3 is TGTGCCACCAGTGATGTAGATTCCCAAGAGACCCAGTACTTC.

The rearrangement uses TRBV10-1 and TRBJ2-7; D possibly corresponds to TRBD1 (6 bases). V was cut by 6 bases and J by 3 bases, with 12 bases left in between. From germline, CDR1 is WNHNN and CDR2 SYGVQD (reference sequence). CDR3 size: 13 residues. The chain's CDR3 is CASSKGQYYEQYF. For the CDR3, the DNA is TGCGCCAGCAGCAAAGGACAGTACTACGAGCAGTACTTC.

In this sample, this clonotype turned up once. The chain employs TRBV28 and TRBJ1-2, with D possibly being TRBD1 (6 bases). The V end lost 6 bases, the J end lost 4 bases, and 12 bases lay between the germline ends. Germline values: CDR1 MDHEN, CDR2 SYDVKM. This CDR3 region has 13 residues. CDR3 nucleotides: TGTGCCAGCAGAGGGGGGACGGCCTATGGCTACACCTTC. As protein: CASRGGTAYGYTF.

This chain connects TRBV20-1 to TRBJ2-1; 11 bases map to TRBD2. There are 13 residues in the CDR3. Germline CDR1 reads DFQATT; CDR2 reads SNEGSKA (reference sequence). V shed 5 bases and J 7 bases; nucleotides not matched to a gene: 4. The CDR3 sequence: CSAGTSGKNEQFF. CDR3 DNA: TGCAGTGCTGGGACTAGCGGTAAGAATGAGCAGTTCTTC.

Regarding this clonotype: Possible read error: a much larger clone is one base away. The CDR3 sequence is CATTPEGGRTGGLFF. DNA for the CDR3: TGTGCCACCACGCCCGAGGGGGGGCGAACCGGGGGGCTGTTTTTT. The V and J genes are TRBV15 and TRBJ2-2; a possible D gene is TRBD2 (7 bases). Germline values: CDR1 LNHNV, CDR2 YYDKDF (reference sequence). This CDR3 is built from 15 residues.

This clonotype has ten or more counts. The V and J genes are TRBV15 and TRBJ2-5, with TRBD1 identical over 8 bases. The junction had 6 bases not matched to a gene; V was cut back by 3 bases and J by 6 bases. The germline V gene encodes CDR1 LNHNV and CDR2 YYDKDF (reference sequence). This CDR3 comprises 14 residues. CDR3 DNA sequence: TGTGCCACCAGCAGGGGACAGGATTTGAAGACCCAGTACTTC. As protein: CATSRGQDLKTQYF.

This clonotype was recorded at least ten times. The V and J genes are TRBV2 and TRBJ1-1; D gene uncertain. Germline V gene data show CDR1 as SNHLY and CDR2 as FYNNEI. This CDR3 region has 15 residues. Between the trimmed V and J ends, which lost 1 base and 0 bases, there was a span of 9 bases. This CDR3 is CASSEVGHLNTEAFF. In nucleotides, the CDR3 is TGTGCCAGCAGTGAAGTAGGGCACTTGAACACTGAAGCTTTCTTT.

The CDR3 loop reads CAWSVGTGETQYF. CDR3 sequence (DNA): TGTGCCTGGAGTGTGGGCACGGGGGAGACCCAGTACTTC. The rearrangement links TRBV30 to TRBJ2-5; possible D gene TRBD2, 5 bases. The CDR3 is 13 amino acids. In germline, CDR1 is GTSNPN, CDR2 SVGIG (reference sequence). With 0 bases removed from V and 5 bases from J, the gap between germline ends came to 10 bases. Using reference TRBV30 and TRBJ2-5 for the parts outside the CDR3, the full variable domain is SQTIHQWPATLVQPVGSPLSLECTVEGTSNPNLYWYRQAAGRGLQLLFYSVGIGQISSEVPQNLSASRPQDRQFILSSKKLLLSDSGFYLCAWSVGTGETQYFGPGTRLLVL.

This clonotype was seen ten or more times. This chain uses TRBV30 with TRBJ2-7; D might be TRBD2 (6 bases). Germline CDR1 reads GTSNPN; CDR2 reads SVGIG (reference sequence). CDR3 length equals 14 residues. V gave up 1 base and J gave up 3 bases, with 13 bases separating them. CDR3 DNA sequence: TGTGCCTGGAGTGGTCTTGGCGGGATCTACGAGCAGTACTTC. Amino acid sequence: CAWSGLGGIYEQYF. The full variable domain, rest sourced from reference TRBV30 and TRBJ2-7, is SQTIHQWPATLVQPVGSPLSLECTVEGTSNPNLYWYRQAAGRGLQLLFYSVGIGQISSEVPQNLSASRPQDRQFILSSKKLLLSDSGFYLCAWSGLGGIYEQYFGPGTRLTVT.

The V gene is TRBV6-5, the J gene TRBJ1-2; 8 bases are shared with TRBD1. Germline loops: CDR1 MNHEY, CDR2 SVGAGI. The CDR3 contains 13 residues. The J segment lost 7 bases and the V segment lost 7 bases, leaving 8 bases of the junction unmatched. The CDR3 loop reads CASTAGQGSGYTF. The CDR3 DNA follows: TGTGCCAGCACCGCCGGACAGGGCTCTGGCTACACCTTC.

This chain connects TRBV15 to TRBJ1-1, with D perhaps matching TRBD1 (5 bases). The CDR3 length is 15 residues. CDR1 is LNHNV and CDR2 is YYDKDF in the germline V gene (reference sequence). Trimming took off 3 bases at V and 3 bases at J, with 14 bases between the two ends. CDR3 in DNA: TGTGCCACCAGCAGTCGGCAGCCGGGGCACACTGAAGCTTTCTTT. Translated: CATSSRQPGHTEAFF.

This rearrangement joins TRBV14 to TRBJ1-6; tentatively, D is TRBD1 (5 bases). The CDR3 runs 16 residues. Germline values: CDR1 SGHDN, CDR2 FVKESK. Trimming cost V 0 bases and J 7 bases, with 13 bases left between them. The CDR3 DNA reads TGTGCCAGCAGCCAAGAGGACAAATTCCTCAATTCACCCCTCCACTTT. This translates into CASSQEDKFLNSPLHF.

V usage is TRBV20-1 and J usage is TRBJ2-3; D is perhaps TRBD1 (5 bases). The DNA end lines up better with TRBJ1-5; the J call may be wrong. Germline assignment: CDR1 DFQATT and CDR2 SNEGSKA (reference sequence). The CDR3 length is 15 residues. DNA for the CDR3: TGCAGTGCGCATACGAGACAGTACTCCACAGATACGCAGCATTTT. Translating gives CSAHTRQYSTDTQHF.

This clonotype was seen more than once but under ten times. V gene TRBV7-8 combines with J gene TRBJ2-7; D is unresolved. Per germline, CDR1 SGHVS and CDR2 FQNEAQ. V gave up 2 bases and J gave up 3 bases, with 14 bases separating them. CDR3 length: 15 amino acids. The CDR3 region is CASSLLHSQVYEQYF. Here the CDR3 DNA reads TGTGCCAGCAGCTTACTCCACAGCCAAGTCTACGAGCAGTACTTC.

Of note for this clonotype: The junction and the germline gene differ at one end; a read error may be behind it. V and J are TRBV7-3 and TRBJ2-1; 7 positions agree with TRBD2. Germline V CDR1 and CDR2: SGHTA, FQGTGA. The CDR3 sequence is 16 residues long. CDR3 amino acids: CASSQYGGTVYNEQLF. DNA for the CDR3: TGTGCCAGCAGCCAGTACGGGGGGACGGTTTACAATGAGCAGCTCTTC.

The chain couples TRBV28 to TRBJ1-2; D unclear. The CDR3 sequence is 12 residues long. Germline CDR1 is MDHEN and CDR2 is SYDVKM. V was trimmed by 8 bases and J by 5 bases, leaving 12 bases between them. CDR3 sequence (DNA): TGTGCCAGCGTAGGGAACCCGTATGGCTACACCTTC. Its translation: CASVGNPYGYTF.

This clonotype was picked up a small number of times. The chain has TRBV20-1 and TRBJ2-3; no clear D gene. Per germline, CDR1 DFQATT and CDR2 SNEGSKA (reference sequence). Trimming removed 0 bases from V and 2 bases from J, with 18 bases in between. There are 17 residues in the CDR3. The CDR3 is CSARDFWRGDLTDTQYF. CDR3 DNA: TGCAGTGCTAGAGATTTCTGGAGAGGTGATCTCACAGATACGCAGTATTTT.

The genes are TRBV10-2 and TRBJ2-5, with 14 bases lining up with TRBD2. The length of the CDR3 is 17 residues. With 5 bases clipped from V and 5 bases from J, the junction kept 10 bases outside the gene matches. CDR1 is WSHSY, CDR2 SAAADI, per germline. The CDR3 nucleotides read TGCGCCAGCAGTACCGCCGGGACTAGCGGGAGTAGGGAGACCCAGTACTTC. Protein sequence: CASSTAGTSGSRETQYF.

The CDR3 DNA follows: TGTGCCAGCAGCCAAGAGGGGGTAGAGCAGTTCTTC. It codes for CASSQEGVEQFF. The chain couples TRBV4-2 to TRBJ2-1; D assignment may be TRBD1 or TRBD2 (5 bases each). The CDR3 consists of 12 residues. CDR1 is LGHNA and CDR2 is YNFKEQ in the germline V gene. V lost 0 bases and J lost 10, with 7 bases in between.

This clonotype was observed a handful of times. This chain uses TRBV7-2 with TRBJ1-5, with a tentative D call TRBD1 (6 bases). The CDR3 totals 16 residues. Trimming left V 4 bases short and J 5 bases short, with 18 bases between. The germline V gene encodes CDR1 SGHTA and CDR2 FQGNSA. For the CDR3, the DNA is TGTGCCAGCAGCTCCAAGTTGGGCAACAGGGATCAGCCCCAGCATTTT. Amino acid sequence: CASSSKLGNRDQPQHF.

This rearrangement joins TRBV12-3 or TRBV12-4 to TRBJ2-7; D perhaps matches TRBD1 (5 bases). The CDR3 consists of 14 residues. Deletions cut 6 bases from V and 3 bases from J, with 15 bases between. CDR3: CASSRRGQYYEQYF. The CDR3 DNA reads as TGTGCCAGCAGCAGAAGGGGCCAATACTACGAGCAGTACTTC.